These T cell receptor beta chains were read from a single sample in a study of T cell responses to AZD1222 COVID-19 vaccine. The repertoire was sequenced with immunoSEQ multiplex PCR; TCRdb's copy has only in-frame clones and lacks some. The sample shows 90,000 or so clones, roughly 90% of them seen only once. This specimen consisted of peripheral blood, obtained 28 days after the second AZD1222 dose. These receptors came from an adult who received the AZD1222 COVID-19 vaccine. Both conserved end residues are part of each CDR3. A D gene is named only where the DNA matches it firmly. Not all rows give a size; the values are once, few, many and, for expanded clones, a class.

once	TRBV4-1	TRBJ2-3	-	TGCGCCAGCAGCCAAGCCAACAGGGCGGACACAGATACGCAGTATTTT	CASSQANRADTDTQYF
-	TRBV9	TRBJ1-1	-	TGTGCCAGCAGCGTTAAAGGCGGGTTGAACACTGAAGCTTTCTTT	CASSVKGGLNTEAFF
-	TRBV14	TRBJ2-4	-	TGTGCCAGCAGACCTAGTGGGTCAGCCAAAAACATTCAGTACTTC	CASRPSGSAKNIQYF
-	TRBV30	TRBJ1-2	-	TGTGCCTGGAGGCCACCAGGCTATGGCTACACCTTC	CAWRPPGYGYTF
-	TRBV9	TRBJ1-6	-	TGTGCCAGCAGCGTAGAGGGAATCTATAATTCACCCCTCCACTTT	CASSVEGIYNSPLHF
-	TRBV5-1	TRBJ2-3	TRBD2	TGCGCCAGCAGCTTAGCTAGCGGGGGGGCAGATACGCAGTATTTT	CASSLASGGADTQYF
-	TRBV29-1	TRBJ1-1	-	TGCAGCGTTGAAGATCCGGGGACCACTGAAGCTTTCTTT	CSVEDPGTTEAFF
few	TRBV10-1	TRBJ2-1	-	TGCGCCAGCAGCGTAGCGAAGCACGTCGGGGAGCAGTTCTTC	CASSVAKHVGEQFF
-	TRBV10-2	TRBJ2-7	TRBD2	TGCGCCAGCAGTGAAGACACCTGGGGGGGGTACTTC	CASSEDTWGGYF
-	TRBV7-3	TRBJ2-1	TRBD1	TGTGCCAGCAGCCGACAGGGGGCGCGGTTGATTGAGCAGTTCTTC	CASSRQGARLIEQFF
-	TRBV7-2	TRBJ2-1	TRBD2	TGTGCCAGCAGCAGCGGGGCCACGGTCCCCCCTGAGCAGTTCTTC	CASSSGATVPPEQFF
-	TRBV4-1	TRBJ2-7	-	TGCGCCAGCAGCCAAGGGTCGTTCGGAGGTCCGTCCTACGAGCAGTACTTC	CASSQGSFGGPSYEQYF
-	TRBV5-1	TRBJ2-1	-	TGCGCCAGCAGCTTGGAGGGCAGGGGTGGCGGGGGAAGCTCCTACAATGAGCAGTTCTTC	CASSLEGRGGGGSSYNEQFF
-	TRBV7-2	TRBJ2-3	-	TGTGCCAGCAGCTTAACCTGGACCACAGATACGCAGTATTTT	CASSLTWTTDTQYF
-	TRBV5-1	TRBJ2-7	-	TGCGCCAGCGCAGTTGAGGGACACTCCTACGAGCAGTACTTC	CASAVEGHSYEQYF
-	TRBV2	TRBJ2-3	-	TGTGCCAACTCGGACCTATCGGCCGAAGATACGCAGTATTTT	CANSDLSAEDTQYF
-	TRBV19	TRBJ2-7	-	TGTGCCAGTAGTATATTCAGGAACTCCTACGAGCAGTACTTC	CASSIFRNSYEQYF
once	TRBV21-1	TRBJ1-1	-	TGTGCCAGCAGCAAAGGAATACATGGGGGTGTAAAAGCTTTCTTT	CASSKGIHGGVKAFF
-	TRBV2	TRBJ1-3	-	TGTGCCAGCAGGATGGGGGGTCAGGGAGAGGCTGGAAACACCATATATTTT	CASRMGGQGEAGNTIYF
-	TRBV4-2	TRBJ2-7	-	TGTGCCAGCAGCCAAGGGCGTGGCGAGCAGTACTTC	CASSQGRGEQYF
-	TRBV5-6	TRBJ1-2	TRBD1	TGTGCCAGCAGCTTGGGGGGACAGAGTTATGGCTACACCTTC	CASSLGGQSYGYTF
-	TRBV10-3	TRBJ1-5	-	TGTGCCACCGCCCGGGGCCCGGATCAGCCCCAGCATTTT	CATARGPDQPQHF
-	TRBV6-5	TRBJ2-5	-	TGTGCCAGCAGTCCCCATACAGGGCCTGAAGAGACCCAGTACTTC	CASSPHTGPEETQYF
-	TRBV7-9	TRBJ2-3	TRBD1	TGTGCCAGCAGCTGGGACAGGGGCAGCACAGATACGCAGTATTTT	CASSWDRGSTDTQYF
-	TRBV10-1	TRBJ2-3	TRBD1	TGCGCCAGCAGCGAGGGACAGCCCACAGATACGCAGTATTTT	CASSEGQPTDTQYF
-	TRBV14	TRBJ2-1	TRBD2	TGTGCCAGCAGCCAAGTCGGGGGGGCTGTGGGCAATGAGCAGTTCTTC	CASSQVGGAVGNEQFF
-	TRBV6-5	TRBJ1-2	TRBD1	TGTGCCAGCAGTTACCTACAAGCCGGGACAGGCATCTACACCTTC	CASSYLQAGTGIYTF
-	TRBV19	TRBJ2-1	TRBD1	TGTGCCACCGAAGCCTACGGGACAGGGGTGTACAATGAGCAGTTCTTC	CATEAYGTGVYNEQFF
-	TRBV10-3	TRBJ2-7	-	TGTGCCATCAGTGATCGACACGGCTCGACAGGAACCTACGAGCAGTACTTC	CAISDRHGSTGTYEQYF
-	TRBV4-3	TRBJ2-3	-	TGCGCCAGCAGCCAAGGGTCTAACGTCCGGGCAGATACGCAGTATTTT	CASSQGSNVRADTQYF
once	TRBV7-9	TRBJ1-5	-	TGTGCCAGCAGCCGTAGCAATCAGCCCCAGCATTTT	CASSRSNQPQHF
-	TRBV29-1	TRBJ2-1	-	TGCAGCGTTGAACCGGCCCGCCGCGACTTCTTC	CSVEPARRDFF
-	TRBV3-1/TRBV3-2	TRBJ1-2	-	TGTGCCAGCAGCCAAGGACAGAACTATGGCTACACCTTC	CASSQGQNYGYTF
-	TRBV28	TRBJ1-2	-	TGTGCCAGCATCGGGGGGGGCGTCTATGGCTACACCTTC	CASIGGGVYGYTF
once	TRBV5-6	TRBJ2-5	TRBD2	TGTGCCAGCAGCCTGGGCGGGGGGGCCTTAGAGACCCAGTACTTC	CASSLGGGALETQYF
-	TRBV12-3/TRBV12-4	TRBJ2-3	-	TGTGCCAGCAGTTTAGAACTGGCAGATACGCAGTATTTT	CASSLELADTQYF
-	TRBV5-1	TRBJ1-3	TRBD1	TGCGCCAGCAGCATGGACGGACAGGGTCAAGGAAACACCATATATTTT	CASSMDGQGQGNTIYF
-	TRBV7-2	TRBJ2-1	-	TGTGCCAGCAGCTTAGGGTGGAAGGACAATGAGCAGTTCTTC	CASSLGWKDNEQFF
-	TRBV6-5	TRBJ1-5	TRBD1	TGTGCCAGCAGAGCCGGGACAGGGTTGCAGCCCCAGCATTTT	CASRAGTGLQPQHF
-	TRBV5-4	TRBJ2-7	TRBD1	TGTGCCAGCAGCTTCGGGACAGGGGGCGGCGAGCAGTACTTC	CASSFGTGGGEQYF
-	TRBV7-2	TRBJ2-7	-	TGTGCCTCCGACCAAAGTGGGACCGCGGATGACGAGCAGTACTTC	CASDQSGTADDEQYF
-	TRBV7-9	TRBJ2-7	TRBD1	TGTGCCAGCAGCGGGGACAGCAACGAGCAGTACTTC	CASSGDSNEQYF
-	TRBV19	TRBJ1-5	-	TGTGCCAGTAGTATAGAAGGAGAGGGCAATCAGCCCCAGCATTTT	CASSIEGEGNQPQHF
-	TRBV5-1	TRBJ2-3	-	TGCGCCAGCAGCTTGCTTCAGGGCACAGATACGCAGTATTTT	CASSLLQGTDTQYF
-	TRBV5-1	TRBJ2-1	-	TGCGCCAGCAGCTTTAGAACGGGTTCCTACAATGAGCAGTTCTTC	CASSFRTGSYNEQFF
-	TRBV20-1	TRBJ2-3	TRBD2	TGCAGTGCTAGTTGGGCTAGCGGGGGGGATAGCACAGATACGCAGTATTTT	CSASWASGGDSTDTQYF
once	TRBV10-2	TRBJ1-4	TRBD1	TGCGCCAGCAGCGAAGGGACAGGGACCCTGTTTTTT	CASSEGTGTLFF
-	TRBV9	TRBJ2-2	-	TGTGCCAGCAGCTCTTACAGGGTCACCGGGGAGCTGTTTTTT	CASSSYRVTGELFF
-	TRBV3-1/TRBV3-2	TRBJ1-2	-	TGTGCCAGCAGCCAAGGGAGAGGAGGCTATGGCTACACCTTC	CASSQGRGGYGYTF
-	TRBV7-3	TRBJ1-1	-	TGTGCCAGCAGCTTAGGGCCCGGGGGAACTGAAGCTTTCTTT	CASSLGPGGTEAFF
-	TRBV10-3	TRBJ1-4	-	TGTGCCATCAGGCCCGGGACGGGCGATGAAAAACTGTTTTTT	CAIRPGTGDEKLFF
-	TRBV28	TRBJ1-1	-	TGTGCCAGCAGTTTATTCGAGAACACTGAAGCTTTCTTT	CASSLFENTEAFF
once	TRBV4-3	TRBJ2-7	-	TGCGCCAGCAGCCAAGAGGGTTATGGCTCCTACGAGCAGTACTTC	CASSQEGYGSYEQYF